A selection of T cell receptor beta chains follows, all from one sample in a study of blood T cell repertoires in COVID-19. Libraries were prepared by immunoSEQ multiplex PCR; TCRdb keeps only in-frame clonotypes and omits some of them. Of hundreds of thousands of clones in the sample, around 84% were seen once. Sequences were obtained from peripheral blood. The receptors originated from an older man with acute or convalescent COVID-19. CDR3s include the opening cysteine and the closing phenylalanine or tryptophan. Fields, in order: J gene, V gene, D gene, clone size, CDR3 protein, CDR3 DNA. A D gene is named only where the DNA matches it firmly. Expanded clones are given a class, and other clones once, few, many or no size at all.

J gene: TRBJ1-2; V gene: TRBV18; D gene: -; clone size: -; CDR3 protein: CASSPGIEANYGYTF; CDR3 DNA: TGTGCCAGCTCACCAGGTATTGAGGCCAACTATGGCTACACCTTC
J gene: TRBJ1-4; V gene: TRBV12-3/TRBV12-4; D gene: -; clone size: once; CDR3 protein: CASSWTPGEKLFF; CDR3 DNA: TGTGCCAGCAGTTGGACCCCGGGGGAAAAACTGTTTTTT
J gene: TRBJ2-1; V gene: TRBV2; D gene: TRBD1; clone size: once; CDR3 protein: CASSVRTGGFNEQFF; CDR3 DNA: TGTGCCAGCAGTGTAAGGACAGGGGGCTTCAATGAGCAGTTCTTC
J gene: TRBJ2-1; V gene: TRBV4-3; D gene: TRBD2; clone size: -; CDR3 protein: CASSPNVLAGVSEQFF; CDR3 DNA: TGCGCCAGCAGCCCCAACGTACTAGCGGGAGTTAGTGAGCAGTTCTTC
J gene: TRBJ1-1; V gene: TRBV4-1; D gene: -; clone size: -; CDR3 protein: CASSPGQSFMNTEAFF; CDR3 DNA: TGCGCCAGCAGCCCAGGGCAGAGCTTTATGAACACTGAAGCTTTCTTT
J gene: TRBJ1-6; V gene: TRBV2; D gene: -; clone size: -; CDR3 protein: CASSELQGTGPLHF; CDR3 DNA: TGTGCCAGTTCCGAGTTACAGGGTACGGGCCCCCTCCACTTT
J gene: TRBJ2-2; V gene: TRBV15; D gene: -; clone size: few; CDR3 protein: CATSRDLLTNTGELFF; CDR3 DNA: TGTGCCACCAGCAGAGATCTTTTAACGAACACCGGGGAGCTGTTTTTT
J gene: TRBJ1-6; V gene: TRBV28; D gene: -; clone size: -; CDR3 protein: CASRIGGANSPLHF; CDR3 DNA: TGTGCCAGCAGAATCGGGGGGGCGAATTCACCCCTCCACTTT
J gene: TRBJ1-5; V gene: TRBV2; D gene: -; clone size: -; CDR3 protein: CASGQQGFGNQPQHF; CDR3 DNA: TGTGCCAGCGGCCAACAGGGTTTCGGGAATCAGCCCCAGCATTTT
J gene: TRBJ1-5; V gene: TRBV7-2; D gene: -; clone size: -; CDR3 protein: CASGGSNQPQHF; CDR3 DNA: TGTGCCAGCGGGGGGAGCAATCAGCCCCAGCATTTT
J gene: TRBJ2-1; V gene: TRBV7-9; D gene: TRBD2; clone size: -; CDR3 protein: CASSRTSGSRNEQFF; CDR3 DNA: TGTGCCAGCAGCAGAACTAGCGGGAGTAGGAATGAGCAGTTCTTC
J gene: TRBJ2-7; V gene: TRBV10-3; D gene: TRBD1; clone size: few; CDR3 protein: CATGTGEPYEQYF; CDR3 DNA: TGTGCCACAGGGACAGGGGAGCCCTACGAGCAGTACTTC
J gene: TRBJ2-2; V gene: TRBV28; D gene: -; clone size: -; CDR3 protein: CASSSPSAGTGELFF; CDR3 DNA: TGTGCCAGCAGTTCCCCCTCGGCGGGCACCGGGGAGCTGTTTTTT
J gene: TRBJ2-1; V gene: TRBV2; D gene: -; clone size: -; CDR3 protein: CASNELAGTYNEQFF; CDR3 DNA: TGTGCCAGCAATGAACTAGCCGGAACCTACAATGAGCAGTTCTTC
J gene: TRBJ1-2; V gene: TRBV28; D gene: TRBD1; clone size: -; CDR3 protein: CASRSGTAYGYTF; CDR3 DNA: TGTGCCAGCAGATCCGGGACAGCTTATGGCTACACCTTC
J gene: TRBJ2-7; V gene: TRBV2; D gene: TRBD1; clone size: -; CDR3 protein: CASNGQGAGEQYF; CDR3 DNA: TGTGCCAGCAACGGGCAGGGGGCGGGCGAGCAGTACTTC
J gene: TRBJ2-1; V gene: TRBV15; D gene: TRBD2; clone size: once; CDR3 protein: CATSRDRAGGVFF; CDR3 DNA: TGTGCCACCAGCAGAGATCGAGCGGGGGGGGTTTTCTTC
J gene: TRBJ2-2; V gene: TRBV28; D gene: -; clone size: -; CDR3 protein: CASSSGVAGELFF; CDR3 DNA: TGTGCCAGCAGTTCAGGGGTGGCCGGGGAGCTGTTTTTT
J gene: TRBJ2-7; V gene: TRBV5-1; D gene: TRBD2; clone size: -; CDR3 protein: CASSLEGTSGYEQYF; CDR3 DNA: TGCGCCAGCAGCTTGGAGGGGACTAGCGGCTACGAGCAGTACTTC